The source of this T cell receptor (beta chain) is a study of blood T cell repertoires in COVID-19 (dated by TCRdb to between 2020 and 2021). A note on the overall study: The collaborator samples originated in the United States, Italy and Spain and spanned the acute and convalescent phases of COVID-19. The repertoires were released in a freely available public database intended as a resource for research on the immune response to SARS-CoV-2. The prospective study material was composed of cDNA or gDNA derived from T cells, B-cell-depleted T cells, or PBMCs. The sample metadata nearly always contained a de-identified subject ID, COVID-19 status, age in years and sex. Subjects who had been exposed to COVID-19, were actively infected with it, or had recovered from it provided the deeply sampled blood TCRbeta repertoires that made up the dataset. Where HLA class I and class II types were available, the types were taken from metadata supplied by the sample provider, not from assay-based typing. Samples were obtained from the ongoing ImmuneRACE study (first 160 participants) and from 1,000 to 1,500 subjects provided by 6 global collaborators. Summary of the overall study and its limitations: The amount of clinical and demographic metadata varied by source and participant and was provided uncurated.

Of note for this clone: Its antigen is still unknown. Base qualities are not provided; no much larger clone lies one nucleotide away.

The immunoSEQ Assay, a bias-controlled multiplex PCR, was used to amplify TCRbeta CDR3 regions from genomic DNA. Processing in the source paper ran as follows. Within the assay, amplification of reference gene primers was used to estimate how many nucleated cells each sample contained. Sequence reads were collapsed and filtered to measure the absolute abundance of every unique TCRbeta CDR3 rearrangement. For each sample, productive Simpson clonality was calculated by taking the square root of Simpson's diversity index across productive rearrangements. TCRdb re-hosts the immuneACCESS table, in-frame sequences only. Its copies lack some clones; in the studies checked, an unresolved V gene accounts for under half of them, and the cause for the rest is not known. V, J and clone size derive from that table, while D and trimming were established from the DNA sequence. For this sample the table gives more than 65,000 clones, of which more than 65% were detected only once. Together, the top ten hold 20% to 25% of the sample.

V sheds 1 base and J sheds 6 bases, leaving 12 bases between their ends. CDR1 and CDR2 are drawn from the germline V gene: SGHAT, FQNNGV. The CDR3 spans 14 residues, from the cysteine through the phenylalanine. Of the read, only the CDR3 DNA is kept; its 42 bases are in frame from base 1. The collaborating institutions used their own protocols to collect whole blood in K2EDTA tubes. For TCRbeta analysis, collaborators shipped samples in one of three forms: frozen whole blood, isolated PBMCs, or DNA extracted from either of those sample types. This TCR was sampled from a woman in her forties or fifties with acute or convalescent COVID-19. The chain links TRBV11-2 with TRBJ1-2, and the D gene may be TRBD1, 5 bases matching. The source material was peripheral blood. The CDR3 region reads CASSLGAGLDGYTF. The nucleotides are TGTGCCAGCAGCTTAGGGGCGGGACTAGATGGCTACACCTTC.